These 21 T cell receptor beta chains share one sample of origin, sequenced in a study of blood T cell repertoires in COVID-19. Clones were sequenced by immunoSEQ multiplex PCR, and TCRdb holds only the in-frame ones, with some missing. This table has 200,000 or so clones, 88% appearing once. The sample taken for sequencing was PBMCs or T cells enriched from blood (not recorded which). These receptors came from a woman in her thirties who had recovered from COVID-19.

The chain couples TRBV5-1 to TRBJ1-2, with a weak D call TRBD1 (5 bases). V lost 4 bases to trimming and J lost 2 bases, with 15 bases between them. Germline V gene lookup returns CDR1 SGHRS and CDR2 YFSETQ. The CDR3 totals 15 residues. The CDR3 nucleotides are TGCGCCAGCAGCACACGCGACAGTCCCAACTATGGCTACACCTTC. This sequence encodes CASSTRDSPNYGYTF.

The chain employs TRBV12-3 or TRBV12-4 and TRBJ1-5; unclear D gene. The CDR3 is 13 residues long. V dropped 7 bases and J dropped 3 bases, with 10 bases sitting between them. CDR3 residues: CASTQTLNQPQHF. In DNA form, the CDR3 reads TGTGCCAGCACTCAGACACTCAATCAGCCCCAGCATTTT.

The chain recombines TRBV9 with TRBJ2-7; 13 nucleotides align to TRBD2. V lost 4 bases and J lost 5; bases outside the gene matches: 9. The V gene's germline CDR1 is SGDLS and CDR2 YYNGEE. The CDR3 has 16 residues. The CDR3 loop is CASSPRLAGGQDEQYF. The CDR3 nucleotides read TGTGCCAGCAGCCCTAGACTAGCGGGGGGCCAGGACGAGCAGTACTTC.

This chain connects TRBV9 to TRBJ1-1, with D maybe TRBD1 (6 bases). Germline V gene sequence: CDR1 SGDLS, CDR2 YYNGEE. This CDR3 region has 17 residues. Trimming stripped 0 bases from V and 1 base from J, with 16 bases between. In DNA form, the CDR3 reads TGTGCCAGCAGCGTAGCGGGAAACAGGGCAGAGAACACTGAAGCTTTCTTT. Protein product: CASSVAGNRAENTEAFF.

The chain recombines TRBV4-1 with TRBJ1-2; 8 nucleotides agree with TRBD1. Per germline, CDR1 MGHRA and CDR2 YSYEKL. With V trimmed by 2 bases and J by 4 bases, 3 bases remained unmatched. This CDR3 comprises 14 residues. This chain's CDR3 is CASSQFQGAYGYTF. DNA for the CDR3: TGCGCCAGCAGCCAATTTCAGGGGGCCTATGGCTACACCTTC.

This chain's CDR3 is CASSPGTGLWGYTF. CDR3 DNA: TGTGCCAGTAGTCCAGGGACAGGGTTGTGGGGCTACACCTTC. The chain carries TRBV19 and TRBJ1-2, with 9 bases aligning to TRBD1. This CDR3 is 14 amino acids long. Germline lookup yields CDR1 LNHDA and CDR2 SQIVND (reference sequence). J lost 8 bases, V lost 5 bases, and 9 bases had no gene match.

The chain links TRBV6-5 to TRBJ2-5; D is possibly TRBD2 (5 bases). V lost 8 bases and J 6 bases, leaving 22 bases between the germline ends. The CDR3 runs to 15 residues. Per the germline V gene, CDR1 is MNHEY and CDR2 is SVGAGI. The CDR3: CASSSLMDLGKTQYF. CDR3 nucleotides: TGTGCCAGCTCTAGTCTAATGGACTTGGGGAAGACCCAGTACTTC.

The chain joins TRBV11-2 to TRBJ2-1; TRBD1 might be the D (5 bases). V lost 1 base and J 8 bases, leaving 12 bases between the germline ends. The CDR3 consists of 14 residues. Germline assignment: CDR1 SGHAT and CDR2 FQNNGV. CDR3 DNA sequence: TGTGCCAGCAGCTTAGTCACAGGATCTCATGAGCAGTTCTTC. This gives the protein CASSLVTGSHEQFF. Drawing the rest from reference TRBV11-2 and TRBJ2-1, the complete variable domain is EAGVAQSPRYKIIEKRQSVAFWCNPISGHATLYWYQQILGQGPKLLIQFQNNGVVDDSQLPKDRFSAERLKGVDSTLKIQPAKLEDSAVYLCASSLVTGSHEQFFGPGTRLTVL.

The chain has TRBV5-4 and TRBJ2-1; D not certain. The V gene lost 0 bases and the J gene lost 7 bases, with 11 bases spanning the gap. Germline loops: CDR1 SGHNT, CDR2 YYREEE (reference sequence). CDR3 length equals 14 residues. The CDR3 region is CASSLASGLNEQFF. The CDR3 coding sequence is TGTGCCAGCAGCTTGGCCTCTGGGCTTAATGAGCAGTTCTTC.

This sequence joins TRBV7-9 and TRBJ2-7, with TRBD2 identical over 7 bases. Germline V gene lookup returns CDR1 SEHNR and CDR2 FQNEAQ (reference sequence). This CDR3 has 14 amino acids. The trim removed 5 bases at V and 0 bases at J, leaving 4 bases unmatched. The CDR3 nucleotides read TGTGCCAGCAGCGTAAGGACTAGCTCCTACGAGCAGTACTTC. It is translated as CASSVRTSSYEQYF.

V is TRBV5-1 and J is TRBJ2-2; the match to TRBD1 covers 12 bases. The germline gives CDR1 SGHRS, CDR2 YFSETQ. V lost 4 bases to trimming and J lost 7 bases; unmatched junction nucleotides: 11. This CDR3 contains 17 residues. The CDR3 region is CASSPRSGTGGDGELFF. CDR3 nucleotide sequence: TGCGCCAGCAGCCCGCGCTCCGGGACAGGGGGCGACGGGGAGCTGTTTTTT.

V usage is TRBV4-2 and J usage is TRBJ2-7; 10 nucleotides line up with TRBD2. The ends lost 5 bases at V and 1 base at J; junction bases unmatched: 2. The CDR3 covers 14 residues. CDR1 and CDR2 (germline): LGHNA, YNFKEQ. The DNA for the CDR3 is TGTGCCAGCAGCTCGACTAGCGGGTCCTACGAGCAGTACTTC. This gives the protein CASSSTSGSYEQYF.

The genes are TRBV19 and TRBJ1-2; 11 bases fit TRBD1. The V gene's germline CDR1 is LNHDA and CDR2 SQIVND (reference sequence). Unmatched junction bases numbered 6, after V lost 4 bases and J lost 8 bases. The CDR3 spans 14 residues. CDR3 coding DNA: TGTGCCAGTAGTACTTCGGGACAGGGGGGAGGCTACACCTTC. It yields the protein CASSTSGQGGGYTF.

The chain recombines TRBV5-1 with TRBJ2-1; tentative D call: TRBD2 (5 bases). V shed 0 bases and J shed 1 base, with 11 bases lying between them. The V gene's germline CDR1 is SGHRS and CDR2 YFSETQ. The CDR3 runs to 16 residues. CDR3 protein: CASSLVEGRSYNEQFF. The CDR3 bases are TGCGCCAGCAGCTTGGTAGAGGGCAGATCCTACAATGAGCAGTTCTTC. The whole variable domain, remainder taken from reference TRBV5-1 and TRBJ2-1, is KAGVTQTPRYLIKTRGQQVTLSCSPISGHRSVSWYQQTPGQGLQFLFEYFSETQRNKGNFPGRFSGRQFSNSRSEMNVSTLELGDSALYLCASSLVEGRSYNEQFFGPGTRLTVL.

J is TRBJ2-1 and V is TRBV24-1, with TRBD2 identical over 11 bases. The germline V gene encodes CDR1 KGHDR and CDR2 SFDVKD. CDR3 length: 16 amino acids. V lost 4 bases and J lost 10; bases outside the gene matches: 11. The CDR3 DNA reads TGTGCCACCAGTGACGACCCGGGACTAGCGGAGGACGAGCAGTTCTTC. Protein: CATSDDPGLAEDEQFF.

CDR3 DNA: TGCGCCAGCAGCTCGGGGACAGGGTCGAATGAAAAACTGTTTTTT. Protein sequence: CASSSGTGSNEKLFF. The chain combines TRBV5-1 with TRBJ1-4, with 9 bases fitting TRBD1. J lost 5 bases, V lost 3 bases, and 5 bases had no gene match. CDR3 length equals 15 residues. The germline gives CDR1 SGHRS, CDR2 YFSETQ.

The CDR3 sequence is CASSLDGDRGETQYF. The CDR3 nucleotides read TGTGCCAGCAGCTTAGACGGGGATCGGGGTGAGACCCAGTACTTC. The J gene is TRBJ2-5, the V gene TRBV7-7; tentative D call: TRBD2 (5 bases). CDR1 is SSHAT, CDR2 FNYEAQ, per germline (reference sequence). The CDR3 is 15 amino acids. Trimming took off 1 base at V and 5 bases at J, with 14 bases between the two ends.

V usage is TRBV7-3 and J usage is TRBJ1-1; D is uncertain. This CDR3 has 16 residues. Germline V gives CDR1 SGHTA, CDR2 FQGTGA. Trimming took off 1 base at V and 8 bases at J, with 20 bases between the two ends. For the CDR3, the DNA is TGTGCCAGCAGCTTAAACCTCGGCAGGCTACTTTTCGAAGCTTTCTTT. It specifies CASSLNLGRLLFEAFF.

The chain is built from TRBV5-6 and TRBJ1-1; the D is unclear. V was trimmed by 0 bases and J by 5 bases, leaving 11 bases between them. CDR1 SGHDT and CDR2 YYEEEE come from the germline V gene. The CDR3 length is 14 residues. CDR3 DNA: TGTGCCAGCAGCTTGGCCGGTTTGTGGACTGAAGCTTTCTTT. It specifies CASSLAGLWTEAFF.

The chain employs TRBV6-5 and TRBJ1-1, with TRBD1 as a possible D gene (5 bases). The CDR3 has 13 amino acids. Germline V gene lookup returns CDR1 MNHEY and CDR2 SVGAGI. Between the trimmed V and J ends, which lost 7 bases and 9 bases, there was a span of 18 bases. The CDR3 loop reads CASIGPGQHKAFF. In nucleotides, the CDR3 is TGTGCCAGCATAGGCCCAGGGCAGCATAAAGCTTTCTTT.

The chain links TRBV12-3 or TRBV12-4 to TRBJ1-2, with unresolved D. Trimming removed 5 bases from V and 4 bases from J, with 11 bases in between. This CDR3 is 13 amino acids long. This chain's CDR3 is CASSAARGYGYTF. The CDR3 DNA follows: TGTGCCAGCAGTGCCGCTCGGGGCTATGGCTACACCTTC.